This passage covers 30 T cell receptor beta chains from one sample sequenced in a study of blood T cell repertoires in COVID-19. Profiling relied on immunoSEQ multiplex PCR, and the TCRdb table lists in-frame clones only, not all of them. This sample yields fewer than 200,000 clones, of which about four fifths are seen a single time; 6.5% belongs to the top ten. The material sequenced was peripheral blood. The source of these receptors is a man in his 70s with active or convalescent COVID-19.

This clone appeared once. The chain is built from TRBV5-1 and TRBJ2-2; 10 positions match TRBD2. Germline V gene sequence: CDR1 SGHRS, CDR2 YFSETQ. V lost 0 bases and J lost 0; bases outside the gene matches: 2. CDR3 size: 17 residues. CDR3 amino acids: CASSLVLAGTNTGELFF. The CDR3 coding sequence is TGCGCCAGCAGCTTGGTACTAGCGGGGACGAACACCGGGGAGCTGTTTTTT.

This clone was picked up a small number of times. The rearrangement joins TRBV5-4 to TRBJ1-2; D possibly corresponds to TRBD1 (5 bases). This CDR3 comprises 16 residues. V lost 0 bases, J lost 7 bases, and 19 bases lay in between. Germline CDR1 is SGHNT and CDR2 is YYREEE (reference sequence). The CDR3 loop is CASSLAAVGQTRGYTF. CDR3 coding DNA: TGTGCCAGCAGCTTGGCGGCTGTGGGGCAGACTCGTGGCTACACCTTC.

V and J are TRBV2 and TRBJ1-1, with 8 bases fitting TRBD1. With V trimmed by 6 bases and J by 8 bases, 8 bases remained unmatched. The CDR3 spans 13 residues. Germline CDR1 reads SNHLY; CDR2 reads FYNNEI. Written as DNA, the CDR3 is TGTGCCAGCAGAACACCGACAGGGGAAGAAGCTTTCTTT. It specifies CASRTPTGEEAFF.

This chain uses TRBV3-1 (or the pseudogene TRBV3-2) with TRBJ1-1; 7 bases fit TRBD1. The CDR3 length is 14 residues. J gave up 5 bases and V 5 bases, and 8 bases lay outside the gene matches. Germline V lookup: CDR1 LGHDT, CDR2 YNNKEL (reference sequence). The CDR3 protein is CASSGTGAGTEAFF. CDR3 nucleotides: TGTGCCAGCAGCGGCACAGGGGCAGGGACTGAAGCTTTCTTT.

The chain links TRBV3-1 (or the pseudogene TRBV3-2) to TRBJ2-3; 12 nucleotides match TRBD2. The CDR3 totals 15 residues. The V and J ends lost 6 bases and 5 bases, in that order; junction bases with no gene match: 6. Germline values: CDR1 LGHDT, CDR2 YNNKEL (reference sequence). The CDR3 region is CASSLAGGRRDTQYF. The CDR3 region has the DNA TGTGCCAGCAGTCTAGCGGGGGGGCGGAGAGATACGCAGTATTTT.

The genes are TRBV11-2 and TRBJ1-6; D ambiguous. CDR3 length: 14 amino acids. Trimming cost V 5 bases and J 5 bases, with 10 bases left between them. The germline V gene encodes CDR1 SGHAT and CDR2 FQNNGV. CDR3 in DNA: TGTGCCAGCAGCCAACATGAGGATAATTCACCCCTCCACTTT. This codes for CASSQHEDNSPLHF.

The chain recombines TRBV7-2 with TRBJ1-2; 8 positions agree with TRBD1. The CDR3 totals 15 residues. V dropped 0 bases and J dropped 5; count of bases not matched to a gene: 5. Germline V gene sequence: CDR1 SGHTA, CDR2 FQGNSA. The CDR3 DNA is TGTGCCAGCAGCTTAGCCAGGGGGCAACTATATGGCTACACCTTC. Its translation: CASSLARGQLYGYTF. Variable domain in full (rest from reference TRBV7-2 and TRBJ1-2): GAGVSQSPSNKVTEKGKDVELRCDPISGHTALYWYRQSLGQGLEFLIYFQGNSAPDKSGLPSDRFSAERTGGSVSTLTIQRTQQEDSAVYLCASSLARGQLYGYTFGSGTRLTVV.

CDR3 sequence reads: CATQGSDTQYF. CDR3 bases: TGTGCCACCCAGGGCTCAGATACGCAGTATTTT. The chain links TRBV10-3 to TRBJ2-3, with D tentatively TRBD1 (5 bases). The CDR3 runs to 11 residues. Trimming pared 10 bases from V and 4 bases from J, leaving 9 bases between. The germline CDR1 and CDR2 sequences are ENHRY and SYGVKD.

This chain joins TRBV5-8 and TRBJ2-5; D possibly corresponds to TRBD2 (5 bases). Germline values: CDR1 SGHTS, CDR2 YDEGEE. The CDR3 is made up of 14 amino acids. The ends were cut back, 4 bases at V and 1 base at J, with 11 bases in the middle. DNA of the CDR3: TGTGCCAGCAGCCCTGCGGAGGTCCAAGAGACCCAGTACTTC. It specifies CASSPAEVQETQYF. Full variable domain (missing parts from reference TRBV5-8 and TRBJ2-5): EAGVTQSPTHLIKTRGQQATLRCSPISGHTSVYWYQQALGLGLQFLLWYDEGEERNRGNFPPRFSGRQFPNYSSELNVNALELEDSALYLCASSPAEVQETQYFGPGTRLLVL.

The table lists this clone with a few counts. The V and J genes are TRBV4-1 and TRBJ1-1, with a tentative D call TRBD1 (6 bases). V lost 0 bases and J 5 bases, leaving 16 bases between the germline ends. CDR1 and CDR2 from the germline V gene are MGHRA and YSYEKL. This CDR3 has 16 amino acids. The CDR3 DNA reads TGCGCCAGCAGCCAAGAAATAGGGGGTGCCTCGACTGAAGCTTTCTTT. It yields the protein CASSQEIGGASTEAFF.

J is TRBJ1-5 and V is TRBV19; tentative D call: TRBD1 (6 bases). Trimming left V 5 bases short and J 7 bases short, with 12 bases between. Germline CDR1 and CDR2: LNHDA and SQIVND (reference sequence). The CDR3 sequence is 13 residues long. For the CDR3, the DNA is TGTGCCAGTAGTTGGGGGCCCAGGCAGCCCCAGCATTTT. This codes for CASSWGPRQPQHF.

This clone was picked up a small number of times. The V and J genes are TRBV5-5 and TRBJ1-4, with a possible D match to TRBD1 (5 bases). The germline V gene encodes CDR1 SGHKS and CDR2 YYEKEE (reference sequence). This CDR3 is 14 amino acids long. V was trimmed by 0 bases and J by 8 bases, leaving 11 bases between them. The DNA for the CDR3 is TGTGCCAGCAGCTTGGGACAGCTTGTCGAAAAACTGTTTTTT. The encoded protein is CASSLGQLVEKLFF.

The sample holds one count of this clone. V gene TRBV7-2 combines with J gene TRBJ1-2; D is possibly TRBD1 (5 bases). V lost 5 bases and J 5 bases, leaving 9 bases between the germline ends. This CDR3 has 12 amino acids. Per germline, CDR1 SGHTA and CDR2 FQGNSA. The CDR3 DNA reads as TGTGCCAGCAGCGACCAGGGTTATGGCTACACCTTC. As protein: CASSDQGYGYTF.

V usage is TRBV29-1 and J usage is TRBJ1-2; weak D call: TRBD1 (6 bases). Germline loops: CDR1 SQVTM, CDR2 ANQGSEA. This CDR3 comprises 13 residues. V was shortened by 3 bases and J by 4 bases, with 12 bases between the two germline ends. The CDR3: CSVDGGPSYGYTF. In DNA form, the CDR3 reads TGCAGCGTTGATGGGGGCCCCTCCTATGGCTACACCTTC.

The V call is TRBV7-6, the J call TRBJ1-3; D perhaps matches TRBD1 (5 bases). With 4 bases removed from V and 0 bases from J, the gap between germline ends came to 13 bases. Germline lookup yields CDR1 SGHVS and CDR2 FNYEAQ. The CDR3 loop spans 16 amino acids. CDR3 loop: CASSSKQVASGNTIYF. CDR3 nucleotide sequence: TGTGCCAGCAGCTCGAAACAGGTCGCCTCTGGAAACACCATATATTTT. The full variable domain, completed using reference TRBV7-6 and TRBJ1-3, is GAGVSQSPRYKVTKRGQDVALRCDPISGHVSLYWYRQALGQGPEFLTYFNYEAQQDKSGLPNDRFSAERPEGSISTLTIQRTEQRDSAMYRCASSSKQVASGNTIYFGEGSWLTVV.

This clone was seen only a few times. Other nucleotide sequences from this sample produce the same CDR3. The chain joins TRBV5-1 to TRBJ1-4, with D uncertain. Germline values: CDR1 SGHRS, CDR2 YFSETQ. Trimming pared 0 bases from V and 1 base from J, leaving 4 bases between. The length of the CDR3 is 14 residues. For the CDR3, the DNA is TGCGCCAGCAGCTTGGCAGGAACTAATGAAAAACTGTTTTTT. It codes for CASSLAGTNEKLFF.

This chain joins TRBV20-1 and TRBJ2-7, with 7 positions matching TRBD1. The V segment lost 5 bases and the J segment 7 bases; nucleotides outside the gene matches: 5. Germline lookup yields CDR1 DFQATT and CDR2 SNEGSKA (reference sequence). The CDR3 runs to 11 residues. CDR3 in DNA: TGCAGTGCTGATAACAGGGGTGAGCAGTACTTC. Its translation: CSADNRGEQYF.

This chain connects TRBV4-1 to TRBJ1-2; 7 nucleotides line up with TRBD1. V gave up 1 base and J gave up 4 bases; unmatched junction bases: 9. The CDR3 is 16 residues long. Germline-derived CDR1 and CDR2 are MGHRA and YSYEKL. CDR3 loop: CASSQAGTALSYGYTF. CDR3 nucleotides: TGCGCCAGCAGCCAAGCCGGGACAGCCCTAAGCTATGGCTACACCTTC.

The chain couples TRBV10-3 to TRBJ2-1; 8 nucleotides agree with TRBD1. This CDR3 has 16 residues. Germline CDR1 and CDR2: ENHRY and SYGVKD. V gave up 0 bases and J gave up 2 bases; unmatched junction bases: 3. CDR3 DNA: TGTGCCATCAGTGAGTCCGGACAGGGCGCCTACAATGAGCAGTTCTTC. It encodes CAISESGQGAYNEQFF.

Remarks on this clone: Other DNA sequences in the same sample also yield this CDR3. The chain has TRBV7-2 and TRBJ2-2; no clear D gene. CDR1 and CDR2 from the germline V gene are SGHTA and FQGNSA. The CDR3 sequence is 12 residues long. The V gene lost 5 bases and the J gene lost 3 bases, with 4 bases spanning the gap. The CDR3 DNA reads TGTGCCAGCAGCCCCTACACCGGGGAGCTGTTTTTT. Its translation is CASSPYTGELFF.

The chain carries TRBV7-2 and TRBJ2-3, with 11 bases that match TRBD1. Germline CDR1 reads SGHTA; CDR2 reads FQGNSA. V was clipped by 5 bases and J by 5 bases; unmatched bases: 15. The CDR3 contains 18 residues. This CDR3 reads CASSGHTGQGALLDTQYF. CDR3 DNA sequence: TGTGCCAGCAGCGGCCATACTGGACAGGGGGCGCTTTTAGATACGCAGTATTTT.

This clone showed up just once. This chain links TRBV30 with TRBJ1-6; 9 nucleotides align to TRBD1. This CDR3 contains 13 residues. With 7 bases clipped from V and 8 bases from J, the junction kept 6 bases outside the gene matches. Germline loops: CDR1 GTSNPN, CDR2 SVGIG (reference sequence). The CDR3 DNA follows: TGTGCCTTACAGGGGGCAGGGTATTCACCCCTCCACTTT. Its protein is CALQGAGYSPLHF.

This chain joins TRBV19 and TRBJ1-2; TRBD1 is a possible D gene (5 bases). The CDR3 totals 15 residues. CDR1 and CDR2 (germline): LNHDA, SQIVND (reference sequence). Trimming shortened V by 3 bases and J by 2 bases, and 13 bases separated the two germline ends. CDR3 DNA sequence: TGTGCCAGTAGTATTGTGGACACCCGAAACTATGGCTACACCTTC. It codes for CASSIVDTRNYGYTF.

The rearrangement links TRBV4-2 to TRBJ2-3, with 11 bases fitting TRBD2. J was trimmed by 1 base and V by 4 bases; bases with no gene match: 4. This CDR3 contains 16 residues. CDR1 is LGHNA, CDR2 YNFKEQ, per germline. CDR3 sequence reads: CASSLIAGGGTDTQYF. The CDR3 region has the DNA TGTGCCAGCAGCCTCATAGCGGGGGGGGGCACAGATACGCAGTATTTT.

J is TRBJ1-1 and V is TRBV27; a possible D gene is TRBD1 (6 bases). This CDR3 contains 17 residues. Germline values: CDR1 MNHEY, CDR2 SMNVEV (reference sequence). V lost 6 bases, J lost 4 bases, and 24 bases lay in between. The CDR3 DNA is TGTGCCAGCAGCCCAACCACTAACAGGGTTCAGGGCACTGAAGCTTTCTTT. Protein sequence: CASSPTTNRVQGTEAFF.

The chain has TRBV11-3 and TRBJ1-2, with 11 bases lining up with TRBD1. The germline V gene has CDR1 SGHNT and CDR2 YENEEA. This CDR3 has 13 residues. The trim removed 5 bases at V and 6 bases at J, leaving 2 bases unmatched. The CDR3: CASSGTGGNGYTF. In nucleotides, the CDR3 is TGTGCCAGCAGCGGGACAGGGGGGAATGGCTACACCTTC.

In nucleotides, the CDR3 is TGCGCCAGCAGCCTCTCCGGGACAGGGGGCGTTCGAAGCGGGGAGCTGTTTTTT. It codes for CASSLSGTGGVRSGELFF. The genes are TRBV4-1 and TRBJ2-2; 12 bases are a match to TRBD1. V lost 4 bases and J lost 7; bases outside the gene matches: 13. The CDR3 has 18 amino acids. CDR1 and CDR2 (germline): MGHRA, YSYEKL.

This clone was detected a few times. The rearrangement joins TRBV25-1 to TRBJ2-5, with D possibly matching TRBD1 (6 bases). Germline CDR1 reads MGHDK; CDR2 reads SYGVNS. The length of the CDR3 is 15 residues. Trimming cost V 1 base and J 1 base, with 10 bases left between them. The DNA of the CDR3 is TGTGCCAGCAGTGAATCAGGACAGCCCCAAGAGACCCAGTACTTC. This encodes CASSESGQPQETQYF.

V is TRBV28 and J is TRBJ2-3, with 8 bases identical to TRBD2. Trimming removed 4 bases from V and 6 bases from J; junction bases left unmatched: 9. From germline, CDR1 is MDHEN and CDR2 SYDVKM. The CDR3 consists of 15 residues. In DNA form, the CDR3 reads TGTGCCAGCAGTTCTCTCCGGGGGGGAGGGGATACGCAGTATTTT. This sequence encodes CASSSLRGGGDTQYF.

The gene calls are TRBV4-3 and TRBJ2-1; 8 bases align to TRBD2. CDR3 length: 16 residues. V lost 0 bases to trimming and J lost 7 bases; unmatched junction nucleotides: 8. Germline lookup yields CDR1 LGHNA and CDR2 YSLEER. CDR3 residues: CASSQDYGGGGNEQFF. The CDR3 DNA sequence: TGCGCCAGCAGCCAAGATTACGGGGGGGGTGGAAATGAGCAGTTCTTC.